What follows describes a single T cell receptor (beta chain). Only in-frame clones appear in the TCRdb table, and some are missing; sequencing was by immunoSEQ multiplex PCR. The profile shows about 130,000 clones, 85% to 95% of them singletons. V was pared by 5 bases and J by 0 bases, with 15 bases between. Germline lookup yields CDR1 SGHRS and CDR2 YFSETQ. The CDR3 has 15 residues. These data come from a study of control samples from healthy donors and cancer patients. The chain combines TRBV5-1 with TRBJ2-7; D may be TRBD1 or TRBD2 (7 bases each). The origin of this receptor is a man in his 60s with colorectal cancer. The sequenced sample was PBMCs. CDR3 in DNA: TGCGCCAGCAGACGCACAGGGGAGGGCTCCTACGAGCAGTACTTC. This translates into CASRRTGEGSYEQYF.